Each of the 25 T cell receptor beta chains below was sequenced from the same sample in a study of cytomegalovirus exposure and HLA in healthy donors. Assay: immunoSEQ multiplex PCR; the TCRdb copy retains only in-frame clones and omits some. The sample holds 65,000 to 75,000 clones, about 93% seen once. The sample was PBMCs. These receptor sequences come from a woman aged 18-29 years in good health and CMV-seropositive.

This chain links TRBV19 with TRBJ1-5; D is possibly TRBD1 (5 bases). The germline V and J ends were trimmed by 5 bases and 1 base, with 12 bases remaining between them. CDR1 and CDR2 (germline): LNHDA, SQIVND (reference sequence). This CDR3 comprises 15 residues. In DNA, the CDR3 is TGTGCCAGTAGTTTCTCGGGGGTAAGCAATCAGCCCCAGCATTTT. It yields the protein CASSFSGVSNQPQHF.

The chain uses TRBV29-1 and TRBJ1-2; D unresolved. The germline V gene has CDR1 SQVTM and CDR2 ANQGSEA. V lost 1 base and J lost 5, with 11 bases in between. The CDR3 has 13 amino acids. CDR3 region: CSVEAIDLYGYTF. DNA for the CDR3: TGCAGCGTTGAAGCGATAGACTTATATGGCTACACCTTC.

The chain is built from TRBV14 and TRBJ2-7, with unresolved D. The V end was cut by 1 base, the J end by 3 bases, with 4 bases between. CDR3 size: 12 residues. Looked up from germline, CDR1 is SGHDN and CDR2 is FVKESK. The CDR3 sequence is CASSQVDYEQYF. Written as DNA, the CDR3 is TGTGCCAGCAGCCAAGTAGACTACGAGCAGTACTTC.

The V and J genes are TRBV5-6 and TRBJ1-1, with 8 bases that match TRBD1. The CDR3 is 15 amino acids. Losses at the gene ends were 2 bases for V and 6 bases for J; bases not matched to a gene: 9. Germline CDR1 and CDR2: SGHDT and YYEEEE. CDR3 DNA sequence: TGTGCCAGCAGCTTCGGCACAGGGGGTACCCCTGAAGCTTTCTTT. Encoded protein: CASSFGTGGTPEAFF.

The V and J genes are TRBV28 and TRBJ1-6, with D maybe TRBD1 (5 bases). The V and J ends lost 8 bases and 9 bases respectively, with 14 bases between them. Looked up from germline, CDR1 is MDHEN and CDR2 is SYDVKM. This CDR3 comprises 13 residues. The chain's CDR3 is CASAGSGVSPLHF. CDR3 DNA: TGTGCCAGCGCGGGCTCGGGGGTTTCACCCCTCCACTTT.

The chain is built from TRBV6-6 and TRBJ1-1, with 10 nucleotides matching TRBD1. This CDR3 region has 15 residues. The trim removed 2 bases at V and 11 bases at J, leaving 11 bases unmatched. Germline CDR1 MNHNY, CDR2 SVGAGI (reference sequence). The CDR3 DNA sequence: TGTGCCAGCAGTTACCCCGGGACAGGGGCCTCCGGGGCTTTCTTT. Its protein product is CASSYPGTGASGAFF.

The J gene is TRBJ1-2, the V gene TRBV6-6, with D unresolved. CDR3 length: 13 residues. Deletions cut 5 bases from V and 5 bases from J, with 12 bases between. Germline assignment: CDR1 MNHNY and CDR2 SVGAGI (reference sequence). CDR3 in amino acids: CASSVDGDYGYTF. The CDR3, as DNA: TGTGCCAGCAGTGTGGACGGGGATTATGGCTACACCTTC.

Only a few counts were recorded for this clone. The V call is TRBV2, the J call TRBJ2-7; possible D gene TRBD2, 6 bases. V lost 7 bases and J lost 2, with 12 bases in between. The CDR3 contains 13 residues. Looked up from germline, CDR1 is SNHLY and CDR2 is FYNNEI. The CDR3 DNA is TGTGCCAGCACCGTAGCGGTTACCTACGAGCAGTACTTC. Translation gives CASTVAVTYEQYF.

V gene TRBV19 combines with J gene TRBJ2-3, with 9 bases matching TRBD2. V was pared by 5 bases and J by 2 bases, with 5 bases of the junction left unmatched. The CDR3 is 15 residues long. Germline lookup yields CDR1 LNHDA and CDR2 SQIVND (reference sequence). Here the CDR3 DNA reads TGTGCCAGTAGTGCCTTAGCGGGGGACACAGATACGCAGTATTTT. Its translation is CASSALAGDTDTQYF.

The CDR3 sequence is CASSSSENNYEQYF. The DNA for the CDR3 is TGTGCCAGCAGTTCTAGCGAAAACAACTACGAGCAGTACTTC. V usage is TRBV28 and J usage is TRBJ2-7, with TRBD2 as a possible D gene (6 bases). This CDR3 is built from 14 residues. Trimming cost V 4 bases and J 3 bases, with 13 bases left between them. In germline, CDR1 is MDHEN, CDR2 SYDVKM.

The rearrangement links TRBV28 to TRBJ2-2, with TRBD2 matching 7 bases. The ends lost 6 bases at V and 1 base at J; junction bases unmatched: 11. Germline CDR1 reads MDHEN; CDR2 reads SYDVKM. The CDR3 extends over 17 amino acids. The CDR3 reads CASSHAESSGNTGELFF. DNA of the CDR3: TGTGCCAGCAGCCACGCCGAATCTAGCGGGAACACCGGGGAGCTGTTTTTT. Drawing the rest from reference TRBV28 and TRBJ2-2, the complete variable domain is DVKVTQSSRYLVKRTGEKVFLECVQDMDHENMFWYRQDPGLGLRLIYFSYDVKMKEKGDIPEGYSVSREKKERFSLILESASTNQTSMYLCASSHAESSGNTGELFFGEGSRLTVL.

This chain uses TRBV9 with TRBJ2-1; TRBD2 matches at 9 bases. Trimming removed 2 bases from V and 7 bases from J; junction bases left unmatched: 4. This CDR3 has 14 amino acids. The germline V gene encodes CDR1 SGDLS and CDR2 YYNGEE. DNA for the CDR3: TGTGCCAGCAGCGTCGGTAGCGGGGGTAATGAGCAGTTCTTC. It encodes CASSVGSGGNEQFF.

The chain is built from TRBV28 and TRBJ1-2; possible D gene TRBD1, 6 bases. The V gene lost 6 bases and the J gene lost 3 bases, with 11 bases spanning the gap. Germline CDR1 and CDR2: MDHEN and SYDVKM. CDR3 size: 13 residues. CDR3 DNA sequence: TGTGCCAGCAGACAGGGAGAGTACTATGGCTACACCTTC. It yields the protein CASRQGEYYGYTF.

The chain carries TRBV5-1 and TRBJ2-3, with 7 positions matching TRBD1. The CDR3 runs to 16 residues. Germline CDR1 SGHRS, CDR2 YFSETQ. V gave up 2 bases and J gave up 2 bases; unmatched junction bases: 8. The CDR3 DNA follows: TGCGCCAGCAGCTTAGAGACAGGGAGTAACACAGATACGCAGTATTTT. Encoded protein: CASSLETGSNTDTQYF.

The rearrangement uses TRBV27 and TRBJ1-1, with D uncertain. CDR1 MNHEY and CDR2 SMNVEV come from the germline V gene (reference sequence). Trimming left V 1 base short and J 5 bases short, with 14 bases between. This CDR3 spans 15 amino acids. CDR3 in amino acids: CASSLWSHGVTEAFF. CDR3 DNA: TGTGCCAGCAGTTTATGGTCCCACGGGGTGACTGAAGCTTTCTTT.

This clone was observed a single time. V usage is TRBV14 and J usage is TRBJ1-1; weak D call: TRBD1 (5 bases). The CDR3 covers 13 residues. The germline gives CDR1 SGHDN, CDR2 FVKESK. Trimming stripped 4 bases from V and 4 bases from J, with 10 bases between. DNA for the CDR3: TGTGCCAGCAGCCCAAGGGGCGGCACTGAAGCTTTCTTT. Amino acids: CASSPRGGTEAFF.

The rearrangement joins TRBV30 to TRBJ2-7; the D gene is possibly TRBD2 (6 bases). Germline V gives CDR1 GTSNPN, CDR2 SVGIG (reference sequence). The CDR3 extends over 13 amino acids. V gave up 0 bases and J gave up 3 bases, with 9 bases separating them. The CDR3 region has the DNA TGTGCCTGGAGTGTCCGGGACTTCTACGAGCAGTACTTC. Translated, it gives CAWSVRDFYEQYF.

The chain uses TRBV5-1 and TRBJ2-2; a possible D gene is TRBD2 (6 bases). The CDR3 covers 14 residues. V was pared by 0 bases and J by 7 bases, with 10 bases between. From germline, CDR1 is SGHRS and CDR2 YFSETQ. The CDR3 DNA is TGCGCCAGCAGCTTGGATCTAGCGAACGGGGAGCTGTTTTTT. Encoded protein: CASSLDLANGELFF.

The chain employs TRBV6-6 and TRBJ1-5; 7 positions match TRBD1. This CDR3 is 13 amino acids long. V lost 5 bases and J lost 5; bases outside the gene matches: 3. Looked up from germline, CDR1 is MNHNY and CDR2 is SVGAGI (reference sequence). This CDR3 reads CASSARGDQPQHF. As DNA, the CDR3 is TGTGCCAGCAGTGCCAGGGGGGATCAGCCCCAGCATTTT.

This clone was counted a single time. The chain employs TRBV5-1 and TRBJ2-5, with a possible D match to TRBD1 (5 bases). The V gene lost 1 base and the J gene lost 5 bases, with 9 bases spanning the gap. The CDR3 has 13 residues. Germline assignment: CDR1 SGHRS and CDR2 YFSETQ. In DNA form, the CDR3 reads TGCGCCAGCAGCTTGTCAGGGCTTGAGACCCAGTACTTC. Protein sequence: CASSLSGLETQYF.

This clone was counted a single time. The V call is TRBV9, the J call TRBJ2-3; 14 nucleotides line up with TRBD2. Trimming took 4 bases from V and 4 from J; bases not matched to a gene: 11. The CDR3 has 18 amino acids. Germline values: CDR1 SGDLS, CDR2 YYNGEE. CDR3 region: CASSPWGTSGSRPDTQYF. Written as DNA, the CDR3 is TGTGCCAGCAGCCCTTGGGGGACTAGCGGGAGTAGGCCAGATACGCAGTATTTT. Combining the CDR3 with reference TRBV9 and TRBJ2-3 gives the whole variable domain DSGVTQTPKHLITATGQRVTLRCSPRSGDLSVYWYQQSLDQGLQFLIQYYNGEERAKGNILERFSAQQFPDLHSELNLSSLELGDSALYFCASSPWGTSGSRPDTQYFGPGTRLTVL.

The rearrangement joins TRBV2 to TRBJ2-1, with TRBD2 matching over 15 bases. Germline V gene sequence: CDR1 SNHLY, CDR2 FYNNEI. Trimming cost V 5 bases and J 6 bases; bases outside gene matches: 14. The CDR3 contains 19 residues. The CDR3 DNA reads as TGTGCCAGCAGTACACCGGGACAGTGGACTAGCGGGAGGGCCAATGAGCAGTTCTTC. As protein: CASSTPGQWTSGRANEQFF.

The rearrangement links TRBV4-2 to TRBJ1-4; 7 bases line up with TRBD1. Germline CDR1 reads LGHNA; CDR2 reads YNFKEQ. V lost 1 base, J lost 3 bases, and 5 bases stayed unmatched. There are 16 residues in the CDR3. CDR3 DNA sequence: TGTGCCAGCAGCCAAGTTCGAGGACAGGCTAATGAAAAACTGTTTTTT. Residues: CASSQVRGQANEKLFF.

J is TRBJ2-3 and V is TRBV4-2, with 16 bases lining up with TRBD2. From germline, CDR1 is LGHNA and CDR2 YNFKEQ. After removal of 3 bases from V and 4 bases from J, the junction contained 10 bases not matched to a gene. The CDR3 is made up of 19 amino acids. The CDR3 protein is CASSQASGTSGGASDTQYF. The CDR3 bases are TGTGCCAGCAGCCAGGCCTCCGGGACTAGCGGGGGGGCCTCAGATACGCAGTATTTT.

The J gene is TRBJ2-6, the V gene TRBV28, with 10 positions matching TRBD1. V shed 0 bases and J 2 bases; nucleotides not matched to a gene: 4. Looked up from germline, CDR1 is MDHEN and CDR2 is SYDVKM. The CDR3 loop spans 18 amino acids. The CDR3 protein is CASSLWGTGATGANVLTF. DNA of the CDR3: TGTGCCAGCAGTTTATGGGGGACAGGGGCTACTGGGGCCAACGTCCTGACTTTC.